This T cell receptor (beta chain) was identified in a study of blood T cell repertoires in COVID-19. Background on the study: The analysed material was cDNA or gDNA that came from T cells, B-cell-depleted T cells, or PBMCs.

Libraries were prepared by immunoSEQ multiplex PCR; TCRdb keeps only in-frame clonotypes and omits some of them. The data hold about 270,000 clones, with about nine tenths observed a single time. Germline V gene data show CDR1 as SNHLY and CDR2 as FYNNEI. Trimming took 3 bases from V and 8 from J, leaving 12 bases between them. The CDR3 spans 13 residues. This clone was detected only once. The chain is built from TRBV2 and TRBJ2-3; D is uncertain. Sequencing was carried out using peripheral blood. This sequence originates from a man between 35 and 55 years old with active or convalescent COVID-19. For the CDR3, the DNA is TGTGCCAGCAGTGATAACAGTGATTCTACGCAGTATTTT. Amino acids: CASSDNSDSTQYF. The full variable domain, completed using reference TRBV2 and TRBJ2-3, is EPEVTQTPSHQVTQMGQEVILRCVPISNHLYFYWYRQILGQKVEFLVSFYNNEISEKSEIFDDQFSVERPDGSNFTLKIRSTKLEDSAMYFCASSDNSDSTQYFGPGTRLTVL.